The 24 T cell receptor beta chains in this list originate from one sample, sequenced in a study of control samples from healthy donors and cancer patients. Sequencing used immunoSEQ multiplex PCR; TCRdb keeps in-frame clones, though not all of them. The sample shows about 140,000 clones, 91% of them seen only once. Sequencing was done on a sample of blood. These receptors originate from a man between 18 and 29 years old in good health.

The rearrangement uses TRBV2 and TRBJ2-7; TRBD2 matches at 10 bases. CDR3 size: 14 residues. J was trimmed by 4 bases and V by 6 bases; bases with no gene match: 6. Germline V lookup: CDR1 SNHLY, CDR2 FYNNEI. Here the CDR3 DNA reads TGTGCCAGCAGCAGAGCGGGGGGGCGGTACGAGCAGTACTTC. Encoded protein: CASSRAGGRYEQYF.

The chain is built from TRBV5-1 and TRBJ2-1, with 9 positions matching TRBD2. Germline-derived CDR1 and CDR2 are SGHRS and YFSETQ. V trimming: 3 bases; J trimming: 3 bases; junction bases outside the gene matches: 19. The CDR3 has 20 amino acids. CDR3 sequence reads: CASSSLGGGGAGADYNEQFF. CDR3 sequence (DNA): TGCGCCAGCAGCTCGCTGGGTGGCGGGGGGGCCGGAGCTGACTACAATGAGCAGTTCTTC.

This sequence joins TRBV28 and TRBJ2-1; D tentatively reads TRBD1 or TRBD2 (5 bases each). The germline V and J ends were trimmed by 3 bases and 5 bases, with 11 bases remaining between them. The CDR3 consists of 14 residues. The germline V gene encodes CDR1 MDHEN and CDR2 SYDVKM. The CDR3 here is CASSLRGFDNEQFF. CDR3 DNA sequence: TGTGCCAGCAGTTTGAGGGGATTCGACAATGAGCAGTTCTTC. The entire variable domain, with the rest obtained from reference TRBV28 and TRBJ2-1, is as follows: DVKVTQSSRYLVKRTGEKVFLECVQDMDHENMFWYRQDPGLGLRLIYFSYDVKMKEKGDIPEGYSVSREKKERFSLILESASTNQTSMYLCASSLRGFDNEQFFGPGTRLTVL.

This chain connects TRBV7-9 to TRBJ2-5, with 8 bases aligning to TRBD1. Germline V gives CDR1 SEHNR, CDR2 FQNEAQ (reference sequence). The CDR3 sequence is 14 residues long. V was pared by 4 bases and J by 7 bases, with 8 bases of the junction left unmatched. The CDR3 bases are TGTGCCAGCAGCTCCAAAGACAGGGGAGGGACCCAGTACTTC. As protein: CASSSKDRGGTQYF.

As concerns this clone: This sample also contains other DNA sequences that code for the same CDR3. This sequence joins TRBV11-2 and TRBJ2-7; no firm D call. Germline V gives CDR1 SGHAT, CDR2 FQNNGV. The CDR3 covers 11 residues. The V gene lost 2 bases and the J gene lost 3 bases, with 2 bases spanning the gap. The CDR3 loop reads CASSLIYEQYF. In DNA form, the CDR3 reads TGTGCCAGCAGCTTAATCTACGAGCAGTACTTC.

The chain joins TRBV28 to TRBJ1-4; 7 nucleotides match TRBD1. The V and J ends lost 4 bases and 7 bases, in that order; junction bases with no gene match: 6. The CDR3 has 14 residues. CDR1 MDHEN and CDR2 SYDVKM come from the germline V gene. The CDR3 DNA reads TGTGCCAGCAGTTGGGGCGAGGGGGCTGAAAAACTGTTTTTT. This sequence encodes CASSWGEGAEKLFF.

CDR3 DNA: TGTGCCAGCCGAGCGGGGGGCACAGATACGCAGTATTTT. It encodes CASRAGGTDTQYF. The chain has TRBV28 and TRBJ2-3; 8 nucleotides align to TRBD2. This CDR3 spans 13 amino acids. The V and J ends lost 8 bases and 1 base, in that order; junction bases with no gene match: 2. From germline, CDR1 is MDHEN and CDR2 SYDVKM.

Worth noting for this clone: In the same sample, other DNA sequences code for this CDR3. The gene calls are TRBV12-3 or TRBV12-4 and TRBJ1-2, with D perhaps matching TRBD1 (5 bases). The CDR3 has 12 residues. Deletions cut 7 bases from V and 5 bases from J, with 11 bases between. The CDR3 here is CASTPGLYGYTF. CDR3 nucleotides: TGTGCCAGCACCCCGGGGCTTTATGGCTACACCTTC.

CDR3 amino acids: CASSGRVRGNTEAFF. CDR3 sequence (DNA): TGTGCCAGCAGCGGAAGGGTCAGGGGGAACACTGAAGCTTTCTTT. The chain employs TRBV7-9 and TRBJ1-1, with D maybe TRBD1 (6 bases). Germline-derived CDR1 and CDR2 are SEHNR and FQNEAQ (reference sequence). This CDR3 is 15 amino acids long. V was trimmed by 5 bases and J by 1 base, leaving 14 bases between them.

This clone showed up just once. The chain carries TRBV18 and TRBJ2-3, with 10 bases that match TRBD2. The germline V gene has CDR1 KGHSH and CDR2 LQKENI. CDR3 length: 14 residues. V trimming: 4 bases; J trimming: 3 bases; junction bases outside the gene matches: 1. The CDR3 region has the DNA TGTGCCAGCTCACTTAGCGGGGGGACAGATACGCAGTATTTT. The encoded protein is CASSLSGGTDTQYF.

V gene TRBV7-8 combines with J gene TRBJ1-3; TRBD1 might be the D (6 bases). Germline V gives CDR1 SGHVS, CDR2 FQNEAQ. This CDR3 region has 16 residues. Trimming took 0 bases from V and 2 from J, leaving 11 bases between them. CDR3: CASSLAVDSPGNTIYF. CDR3 DNA: TGTGCCAGCAGCTTAGCCGTGGACAGCCCTGGAAACACCATATATTTT.

This clone was seen just once. The chain recombines TRBV4-1 with TRBJ1-2, with unresolved D. Germline CDR1 MGHRA, CDR2 YSYEKL. Trimming left V 5 bases short and J 0 bases short, with 10 bases between. The CDR3 contains 14 residues. The CDR3: CASSATRANYGYTF. CDR3 nucleotide sequence: TGCGCCAGCAGCGCGACCCGAGCTAACTATGGCTACACCTTC.

The V and J genes are TRBV5-4 and TRBJ2-6; 8 bases agree with TRBD1. The CDR3 runs 19 residues. Germline CDR1 is SGHNT and CDR2 is YYREEE (reference sequence). V shed 3 bases, J shed 3 bases, and the junction held 14 bases outside the gene matches. The CDR3 sequence is CASSSFRDRPISGANVLTF. CDR3 bases: TGTGCCAGCAGCTCCTTCCGGGACAGGCCGATTAGTGGGGCCAACGTCCTGACTTTC.

The DNA for the CDR3 is TGTGCCAGCAGCTTACCCCCTAAGGGACACAATGAGCAGTTCTTC. Translating it yields CASSLPPKGHNEQFF. The rearrangement uses TRBV7-9 and TRBJ2-1; D is tentatively TRBD1 or TRBD2 (5 bases each). Germline values: CDR1 SEHNR, CDR2 FQNEAQ (reference sequence). The CDR3 contains 15 residues. Trimming stripped 2 bases from V and 5 bases from J, with 13 bases between.

The chain combines TRBV9 with TRBJ2-3; 7 positions match TRBD2. Germline CDR1 is SGDLS and CDR2 is YYNGEE. V dropped 7 bases and J dropped 0; count of bases not matched to a gene: 14. The CDR3 extends over 17 amino acids. The CDR3 DNA sequence: TGTGCCAGCGCGACCCGGAATAGCGGGTCTAGCACAGATACGCAGTATTTT. This codes for CASATRNSGSSTDTQYF.

This clone was recorded once. The CDR3 loop reads CASSGTGIEGYTF. CDR3 bases: TGTGCCAGCAGTGGGACAGGGATAGAGGGCTACACCTTC. This chain links TRBV2 with TRBJ1-2; 8 nucleotides agree with TRBD1. The ends lost 4 bases at V and 8 bases at J; junction bases unmatched: 6. CDR1 is SNHLY, CDR2 FYNNEI, per germline. This CDR3 has 13 amino acids.

CDR3 bases: TGCAGCGTTCAAAGGGAAACCGGGGAGCTGTTTTTT. Translation: CSVQRETGELFF. The rearrangement joins TRBV29-1 to TRBJ2-2; D is unresolved. This CDR3 spans 12 amino acids. The germline V and J ends were trimmed by 5 bases and 5 bases, with 9 bases remaining between them. In germline, CDR1 is SQVTM, CDR2 ANQGSEA.

V and J are TRBV29-1 and TRBJ2-7; 9 bases align to TRBD2. The germline V gene has CDR1 SQVTM and CDR2 ANQGSEA. The CDR3 covers 11 residues. Trimming cost V 6 bases and J 4 bases; bases outside gene matches: 1. CDR3 sequence (DNA): TGCAGCGTCCTAGCGGGGTACGAGCAGTACTTC. This codes for CSVLAGYEQYF.

This clone was seen only once. The genes are TRBV4-1 and TRBJ2-5; the D is unclear. This CDR3 is built from 14 residues. Trimming left V 3 bases short and J 4 bases short, with 12 bases between. Germline V CDR1 and CDR2: MGHRA, YSYEKL. CDR3: CASSHPGTPETQYF. CDR3 coding DNA: TGCGCCAGCAGCCACCCGGGCACCCCAGAGACCCAGTACTTC.

This sequence joins TRBV3-1 (or the pseudogene TRBV3-2) and TRBJ2-6; no reliable D call. CDR3 size: 14 residues. Deletions cut 0 bases from V and 2 bases from J, with 2 bases between. Germline lookup yields CDR1 LGHDT and CDR2 YNNKEL (reference sequence). The CDR3 region is CASSQDAGANVLTF. As DNA, the CDR3 is TGTGCCAGCAGCCAAGATGCTGGGGCCAACGTCCTGACTTTC.

V and J are TRBV2 and TRBJ2-4, with D perhaps assigned TRBD1 or TRBD2 (6 bases each). Per germline, CDR1 SNHLY and CDR2 FYNNEI. The V end lost 4 bases, the J end lost 15 bases, and 22 bases lay between the germline ends. This CDR3 contains 14 residues. The CDR3 reads CASSGRGDGDFLYF. DNA for the CDR3: TGTGCCAGCAGTGGAAGGGGGGACGGCGATTTCCTGTACTTC. The full variable domain, its missing parts supplied by reference TRBV2 and TRBJ2-4, is EPEVTQTPSHQVTQMGQEVILRCVPISNHLYFYWYRQILGQKVEFLVSFYNNEISEKSEIFDDQFSVERPDGSNFTLKIRSTKLEDSAMYFCASSGRGDGDFLYFGAGTRLSVL.

The rearrangement joins TRBV5-1 to TRBJ1-5; possible D gene TRBD1, 6 bases. The CDR3 runs 17 residues. The V gene lost 1 base and the J gene lost 4 bases, with 18 bases spanning the gap. The germline V gene encodes CDR1 SGHRS and CDR2 YFSETQ. CDR3 loop: CASSLTISRGGNQPQHF. The CDR3 DNA is TGCGCCAGCAGCTTGACGATCAGTCGAGGGGGGAATCAGCCCCAGCATTTT. The variable domain in full, completed from reference TRBV5-1 and TRBJ1-5, reads KAGVTQTPRYLIKTRGQQVTLSCSPISGHRSVSWYQQTPGQGLQFLFEYFSETQRNKGNFPGRFSGRQFSNSRSEMNVSTLELGDSALYLCASSLTISRGGNQPQHFGDGTRLSIL.

The chain carries TRBV9 and TRBJ1-1, with 8 bases identical to TRBD1. With V trimmed by 4 bases and J by 4 bases, 6 bases remained unmatched. This CDR3 spans 14 amino acids. The V gene's germline CDR1 is SGDLS and CDR2 YYNGEE. The CDR3 DNA is TGTGCCAGCAGCACTGGACAGGGTGGCACTGAAGCTTTCTTT. Protein: CASSTGQGGTEAFF.

In its sample, this clone was seen once. The rearrangement joins TRBV7-2 to TRBJ1-4; D unclear. Trimming took off 5 bases at V and 8 bases at J, with 9 bases between the two ends. Germline CDR1 reads SGHTA; CDR2 reads FQGNSA. There are 12 residues in the CDR3. The CDR3 sequence is CASSVTTEKLFF. The CDR3 DNA reads TGTGCCAGCAGCGTTACAACGGAAAAACTGTTTTTT.